A selection of T cell receptor beta chains follows, all from one sample in a study of Graves' ophthalmopathy and Graves' hyperthyroidism. Each CDR3 protein is one row after TCRdb ran MiXCR on the multiplex PCR reads. The sample records approximately 1.2 million distinct CDR3 sequences, 35% to 40% being singletons. The source material was peripheral blood or thyroid tissue (not recorded which). The origin of the receptors is an adult man with Graves' hyperthyroidism. Both conserved end residues are part of each CDR3. The D gene is left open where the match is weak. Only some rows state a clone size, as once, few, many or a class for expanded clones.

>TRBV6-6|.|many|TRBJ2-5
TGTGCCAGCAGTTACCCCGGGGCGCTGACCCAGTACTTC
CASSYPGALTQYF
>TRBV29-1|TRBD2|.|TRBJ2-5
TGCAGCGTTGTTGGGACTAGCCGGGAGACCCAGTACTTC
CSVVGTSRETQYF
>TRBV7-6|TRBD2|few|TRBJ2-2
TGTGCCAGCAGCGAGATGACTAGCCCCACCGGGGAGCTGTTTTTT
CASSEMTSPTGELFF
>TRBV6-2/TRBV6-3|TRBD2|.|TRBJ2-7
TGTGCCAGCAGTCCCGTAGCGGGAGTGGCCTACGAGCAGTACTTC
CASSPVAGVAYEQYF
>TRBV7-2|TRBD2|.|TRBJ2-2
TGTGCCAGCAGCTTTGAACTAGCGGGAGGGCCGAACACCGGGGAGCTGTTTTTT
CASSFELAGGPNTGELFF
>TRBV19|.|many|TRBJ2-2
TGTGCCAGTCGCAAAGGCTTCGGGAACACCGGGGAGCTGTTTTTT
CASRKGFGNTGELFF
>TRBV9|TRBD2|.|TRBJ2-5
TGTGCCAGCAGCGTAGAGGCGGGAGGGCCGGAGGAGGCCCAGTACTTC
CASSVEAGGPEEAQYF
>TRBV6-6|TRBD1|few|TRBJ1-3
TGTGCCAGCAGTTACTGGGACAGCTCTGGAAACACCATATATTTT
CASSYWDSSGNTIYF
>TRBV19|TRBD1|few|TRBJ1-5
TGTGCCAGTAGTATCAGCTCAGGGGGGAATCAGCCCCAGCATTTT
CASSISSGGNQPQHF
>TRBV7-3|.|few|TRBJ1-5
TGTGCCAGCACACCTGGGGGTTGGACTCAGCCCCAGCATTTT
CASTPGGWTQPQHF
>TRBV11-1|.|few|TRBJ2-7
TGTGCCAGCAGCTATAACCCAGGGACCTACGAGCAGTACTTC
CASSYNPGTYEQYF